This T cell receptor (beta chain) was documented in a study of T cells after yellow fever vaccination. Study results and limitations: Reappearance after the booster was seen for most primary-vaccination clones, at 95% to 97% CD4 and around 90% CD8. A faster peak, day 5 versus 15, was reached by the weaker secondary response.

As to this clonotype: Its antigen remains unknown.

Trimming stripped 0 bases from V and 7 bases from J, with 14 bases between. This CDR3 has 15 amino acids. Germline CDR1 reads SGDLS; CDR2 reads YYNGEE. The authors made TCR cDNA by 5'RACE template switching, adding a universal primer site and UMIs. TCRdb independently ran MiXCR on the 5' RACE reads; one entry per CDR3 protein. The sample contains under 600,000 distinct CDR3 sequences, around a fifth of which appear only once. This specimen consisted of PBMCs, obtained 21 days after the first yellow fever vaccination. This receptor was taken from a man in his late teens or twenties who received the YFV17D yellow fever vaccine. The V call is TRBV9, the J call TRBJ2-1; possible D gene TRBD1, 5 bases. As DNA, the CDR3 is TGTGCCAGCAGCGTAGGGCAGGGTTCTCGGAATGAGCAGTTCTTC. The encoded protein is CASSVGQGSRNEQFF.